The TCR beta chain described here comes from a study of OX40 agonist ivuxolimab in advanced cancers. Data came from immunoSEQ multiplex PCR; TCRdb stores just in-frame clones and leaves some out. The sample contains tens of thousands of clones, less than 95% of which appear only once. Autoimmune disease history or systemic immunosuppression led to patient exclusion. This sequence was found in an adult with an advanced solid tumor such as melanoma, head and neck, liver or kidney cancer. This sample comprised CD4+ or CD8+ T cells sorted from blood, obtained in a trial of the OX40 agonist ivuxolimab.

In DNA, the CDR3 is TGTGCCAGCAGTTTCCGGGGTCTCCGTGGGAATCAGCCCCAGCATTTT. Translating gives CASSFRGLRGNQPQHF. The chain uses TRBV28 and TRBJ1-5, with D unresolved. CDR3 length equals 16 residues. V was trimmed by 3 bases and J by 4 bases, leaving 16 bases between them. CDR1 and CDR2 (germline): MDHEN, SYDVKM.